What follows describes a single TCR beta chain. Its antigen is not known. This CDR3 contains 12 residues. V lost 4 bases to trimming and J lost 5 bases, with 6 bases between them. From germline, CDR1 is SGHDT and CDR2 YYEEEE. Separation from the roughly 670-subject first cohort characterized the roughly 120-subject validation cohort, to which the donors belonged. The data were taken from a study of cytomegalovirus exposure and HLA in healthy donors. Points from the study as a whole: Most sequenced TCRs were rare (though some public TCRs occurred in many donors). The study flagged some 170 TCR beta chains as cytomegalovirus-associated.

Generated by immunoSEQ multiplex PCR, the TCRdb table keeps only in-frame clones and is missing some. The sample includes about 110,000 clones, more than 70% of them seen just once. This chain joins TRBV5-6 and TRBJ2-2, with D unresolved. Sequencing used PBMCs. The source is a woman in her late teens or twenties in good health and CMV-seronegative. The CDR3 here is CASSGTTGELFF. The DNA of the CDR3 is TGTGCCAGCAGCGGTACAACCGGGGAGCTGTTTTTT.